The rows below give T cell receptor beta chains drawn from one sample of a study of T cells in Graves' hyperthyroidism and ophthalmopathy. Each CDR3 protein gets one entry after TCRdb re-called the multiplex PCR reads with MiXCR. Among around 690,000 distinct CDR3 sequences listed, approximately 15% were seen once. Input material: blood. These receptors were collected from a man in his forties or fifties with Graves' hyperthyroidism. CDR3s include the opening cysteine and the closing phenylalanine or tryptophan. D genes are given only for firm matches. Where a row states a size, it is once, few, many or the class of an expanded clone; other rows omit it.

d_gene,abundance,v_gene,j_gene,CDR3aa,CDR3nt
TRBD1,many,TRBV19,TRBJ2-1,CASSIGQGMDEQFF,TGTGCCAGTAGTATTGGACAGGGGATGGATGAGCAGTTCTTC
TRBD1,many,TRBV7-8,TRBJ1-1,CASSLPKDRGKAFF,TGTGCCAGCAGCTTACCCAAGGACAGGGGAAAAGCTTTCTTT
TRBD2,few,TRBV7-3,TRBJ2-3,CASSLKGGVAGNPSTDTQYF,TGTGCCAGCAGCTTAAAGGGGGGAGTAGCGGGAAACCCTAGCACAGATACGCAGTATTTT
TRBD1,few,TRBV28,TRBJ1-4,CASSSPSGQGGRKLFF,TGTGCCAGCAGTTCACCTTCCGGACAGGGCGGGAGAAAACTGTTTTTT
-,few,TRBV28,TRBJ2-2,CASSGADTNTGELFF,TGTGCCAGCAGCGGCGCAGATACGAACACCGGGGAGCTGTTTTTT
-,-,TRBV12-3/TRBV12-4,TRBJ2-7,CASSLTRRHYEQYF,TGTGCCAGCAGTCTTACGAGGCGGCACTACGAGCAGTACTTC
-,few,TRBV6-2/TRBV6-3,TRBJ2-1,CASRPRGEGHNEQFF,TGTGCCAGCAGACCCAGGGGGGAGGGCCACAATGAGCAGTTCTTC
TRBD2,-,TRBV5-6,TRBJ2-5,CASSLTASGSVETPYF,TGTGCCAGCAGCTTAACTGCTAGCGGGAGCGTAGAGACTCCGTACTTC
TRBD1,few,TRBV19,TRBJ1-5,CAGTGSNQPQHF,TGTGCCGGGACAGGTAGCAATCAGCCCCAGCATTTT
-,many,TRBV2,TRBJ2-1,CASSALGGYNEQFF,TGTGCCAGCAGTGCCTTGGGGGGCTACAATGAGCAGTTCTTC
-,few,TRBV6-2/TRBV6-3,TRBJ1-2,CASSYLDRLRSYTF,TGTGCCAGCAGTTACCTGGACCGGCTCCGTAGCTACACCTTC
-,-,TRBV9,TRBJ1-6,CASSVASRVDGNSPLHF,TGTGCCAGCAGCGTAGCTTCCAGGGTGGATGGTAATTCACCCCTCCACTTT
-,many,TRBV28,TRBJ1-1,CASPPSAGGVTEAFF,TGTGCCAGCCCGCCGTCCGCAGGTGGAGTCACTGAAGCTTTCTTT
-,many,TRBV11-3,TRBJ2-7,CASSTRDNSYEQYF,TGTGCCAGCAGCACCCGGGACAACTCCTACGAGCAGTACTTC
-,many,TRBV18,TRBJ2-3,CASSQQTGSTDTQYF,TGTGCCAGCTCCCAACAGACGGGTAGCACAGATACGCAGTATTTT
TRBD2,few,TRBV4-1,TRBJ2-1,CASSQWDSGRANEQFF,TGCGCCAGCAGCCAATGGGACAGCGGGAGGGCCAATGAGCAGTTCTTC
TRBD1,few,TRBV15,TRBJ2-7,CATSRDDRGFYEQYF,TGTGCCACCAGCAGGGACGACAGGGGCTTCTACGAGCAGTACTTC
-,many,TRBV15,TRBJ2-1,CATSRDTWAGLNEQFF,TGTGCCACCAGCAGAGATACCTGGGCAGGGTTGAATGAGCAGTTCTTC
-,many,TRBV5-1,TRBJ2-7,CASALGQSISYEQYF,TGCGCCAGCGCACTCGGACAGAGTATCTCCTACGAGCAGTACTTC
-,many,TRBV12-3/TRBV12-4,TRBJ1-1,CASRPDRPNTEAFF,TGTGCCAGCAGGCCCGACAGACCGAACACTGAAGCTTTCTTT
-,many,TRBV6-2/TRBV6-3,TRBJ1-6,CASSYSFGGRNSPLHF,TGTGCCAGCAGTTACTCGTTCGGGGGGAGGAATTCACCCCTCCACTTT
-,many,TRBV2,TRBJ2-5,CASSEVQGRETQYF,TGTGCCAGCAGTGAAGTACAGGGTAGAGAGACCCAGTACTTC
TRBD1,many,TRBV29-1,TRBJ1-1,CSGTGNTEAFF,TGCTCGGGGACAGGGAACACTGAAGCTTTCTTT
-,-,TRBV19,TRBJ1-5,CASSMGRRYSDQPQHF,TGTGCCAGTAGTATGGGACGCAGGTATAGCGATCAGCCCCAGCATTTT
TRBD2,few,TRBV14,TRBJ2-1,CASSHGLGNEQFF,TGTGCCAGCAGCCACGGACTAGGGAATGAGCAGTTCTTC
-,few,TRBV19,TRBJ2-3,CASAQGLTDTQYF,TGTGCCAGCGCACAGGGCCTCACAGATACGCAGTATTTT
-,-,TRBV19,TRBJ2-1,CASSIPGLDEQFF,TGTGCCAGTAGTATCCCCGGGTTGGATGAGCAGTTCTTC
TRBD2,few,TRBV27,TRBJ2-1,CASSSSGRAWNEQFF,TGTGCCAGCAGTTCTAGCGGGAGGGCATGGAATGAGCAGTTCTTC
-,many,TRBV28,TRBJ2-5,CASSLMAAETQYF,TGTGCCAGCAGTTTAATGGCCGCTGAGACCCAGTACTTC
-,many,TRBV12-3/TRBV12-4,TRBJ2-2,CASSSQNGQPGELFF,TGTGCCAGCAGTTCTCAAAATGGACAGCCCGGGGAGCTGTTTTTT
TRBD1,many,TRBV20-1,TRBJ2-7,CSARTGGISYEQYF,TGCAGTGCTAGAACAGGGGGCATATCCTACGAGCAGTACTTC
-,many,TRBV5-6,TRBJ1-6,CASSPRGHNSPLHF,TGTGCCAGCAGCCCGAGAGGGCATAATTCACCCCTCCACTTT
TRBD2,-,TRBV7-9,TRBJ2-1,CASSLGRITSGYNEQFF,TGTGCCAGCAGCTTAGGTCGCATAACTAGCGGCTACAATGAGCAGTTCTTC
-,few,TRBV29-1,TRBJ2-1,CSVVDRYEQFF,TGCAGCGTTGTGGATAGGTATGAGCAGTTCTTC
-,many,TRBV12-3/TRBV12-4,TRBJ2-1,CASSFSRRSSYNEQFF,TGTGCCAGCAGTTTTTCCCGGCGGAGCTCCTACAATGAGCAGTTCTTC
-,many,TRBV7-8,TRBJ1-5,CASSLAKTASNQPQHF,TGTGCCAGCAGCTTAGCGAAGACAGCGAGCAATCAGCCCCAGCATTTT